The subject of this entry is one TCR beta chain. This clonotype was found many times. Its antigen specificity is not known. Per-base quality was not reported, and no clone a single base away is much larger than it. The library came from multiplex PCR. Instrument used: Illumina HiSeq 4000. iRepertoire HTBI primers and Arm-PCR amplification of CDR3 regions were used to construct TCR beta libraries. Gel purification was performed on PCR products prior to sequencing. Under the source paper's analysis protocol: Gene usage analysis of CDR3 amino acid clonotypes relied on the roughly 67 TRBV and about 15 TRBJ segments identified across samples. Filtered high-quality paired reads were merged into contigs using COPE and FqMerger. Contigs were aligned with BLAST to IMGT TRBV, TRBD and TRBJ reference genes, and CDR3 was defined per IMGT. Clonotypes above 0.1% frequency were classified as highly expanded clones. Repertoire diversity was measured by Shannon entropy, and V-J evenness by the Gini coefficient. A clonotype was considered public if more than one individual shared it. Through fastp at Q25 and MiXCR, TCRdb rebuilt clones from the public reads, retaining in-frame beta chains. Rows matching on CDR3 protein sequence are summarized as one entry with the most common DNA and genes. The V and J calls reflect TCRdb's pipeline rather than the authors' work. Present in this sample are about 470,000 distinct CDR3 sequences, about 17% of which were seen just once. The ten largest clones capture 9% to 15% of the sample.

Interpreted using the paper, the time point label stands for: newly diagnosed GD, antithyroid drugs for less than 3 months. RNA was extracted from PBMCs in TRIzol for both TCR sequencing and RNA sequencing. The diagnosis of Graves' disease followed American Thyroid Association guidelines. Recruitment of patients was carried out at an endocrinology department in Xi'an, China. Each patient gave roughly 8.4 milliliters of peripheral blood, collected in an EDTA anticoagulant tube. Ficoll Paque Plus density gradient separation was used to isolate PBMCs, and no further T cell sorting was done. An Agilent 2100 Bioanalyzer and agarose gel were used to check RNA quality, and a NanoDrop 2000 was used to measure RNA concentration. The data were taken from a study of regulatory T cells in long-lasting Graves disease (TCRdb year 2021). Some background on the complete study: Antithyroid drugs had been taken for less than 3 months by newly diagnosed Graves' disease patients. This study used TCR sequencing and RNA sequencing of peripheral blood to compare persistent Graves' disease patients against newly diagnosed Graves' disease patients. The study was conducted in China and was registered as a clinical trial. A total of about 33 samples underwent TCR sequencing, from about 13 patients with persistent Graves' disease and some 20 patients with newly diagnosed Graves' disease.

Trimming at the junction amounts to 7 bases on V and 0 bases on J, and the germline ends lie 7 bases apart. The CDR3 runs 13 residues from the cysteine to the phenylalanine. Only the CDR3 DNA is retained, 39 bases long and in frame from the first base. Overall results and qualifications from the work: A larger number of public clonotypes was shared among persistent patients (fewer than 3,000) than among newly diagnosed patients (around 890). Persistent disease showed preferential use of TRBV28, TRBJ1-2 and TRBJ2-5, whereas newly diagnosed disease favored TRBV20-1 and TRBJ2-1. Only peripheral blood was studied, because thyroid tissue, the primary lesion, was inaccessible. Lower TCR Shannon entropy and fewer highly expanded clones were observed in persistent Graves' disease patients than in newly diagnosed patients, which suggested clonal expansion. Sequencing and analysis were restricted to the TCR beta chain. The authors noted that the small sample size was a limitation that may lower accuracy.

The data were also submitted as part of a second study, on T cells in Graves' hyperthyroidism and ophthalmopathy. The second study's authors report: A patient counted as having stable Graves' hyperthyroidism if no progression to ophthalmopathy occurred over 18 months of follow-up. Hyperthyroidism patients were newly diagnosed, had a disease duration of under 2 months, and were aged 18 to 65 years. Any patient with an uncontrolled infection, another autoimmune disease, pregnancy or lactation was excluded. Diagnoses were established on the basis of clinical symptoms, serum thyroxine and TRAb, thyroid ultrasound, and orbital computed tomography. For the first round of RT-PCR on the TCR CDR3, the HTBI primer set was used together with the Qiagen OneStep RT-PCR kit. Most expanded thyroid clonotypes (frequency above 0.001) were also detected in blood, suggesting blood repertoires may reflect thyroid immune responses. A 13 V-J signature model separated ophthalmopathy from stable hyperthyroidism, with over 85% sensitivity and roughly 84% specificity in cross-validation and 80%/75% in testing. In validation, the model predicted progression to ophthalmopathy with 60% to 71% sensitivity and about 72% specificity, a median of about 6.7 months before onset. TCR V-J signatures able to tell the groups apart were searched for in a discovery cohort of 95 or so patients, of whom over 40 had Graves' ophthalmopathy and around 56 had stable Graves' hyperthyroidism. An independent validation cohort of 18 to 20 hyperthyroidism patients and more than 15 patients who later progressed to ophthalmopathy tested prospective prediction of ophthalmopathy. The 100 discovery patients were randomly divided into training and test sets at a 7:3 ratio. In addition, the study compared T-cell repertoires in thyroid tissue and in blood from over 5 Graves' hyperthyroidism patients. Once sampling was done, hyperthyroidism patients were given methimazole at a starting dose of 30 mg daily, whereas ophthalmopathy patients were given high-dose intravenous methylprednisolone. The libraries were constructed in a second round of multiplex PCR and then size-selected and purified. Paired-end sequencing of the libraries was performed with 100 bp reads on an Illumina HiSeq2000. SOAPnuke was used to process the raw data, removing reads that contained adapters or uncalled bases, had a mean Phred below 15, or lacked an exact match to the constant primer or identifier. COPE v1.2.5 was used to merge high-quality paired reads, and clonotypes were defined as unique nucleotide sequences. Clonotypes were aligned to IMGT TRBV, TRBD and TRBJ reference segments using MiTCR v1.1. The analysis was restricted to V-J combinations with a frequency above 0.0001, which together covered just over 98% of the repertoires. A TCS score was defined as the ratio between F50 (clonal expansion) and ExV (chaos), using BLOSUM62-based TCRdist between CDR3 peptides within each V-J. Welch's t-statistics and random forest reduced fewer than 600 V-J features to some 14, which were used in a naive Bayes classifier (R e1071). Sample size was not statistically predetermined, and blinding of investigators to group allocation was not performed. TCR Vbeta CDR3 sequencing of some 140 peripheral blood samples (roughly 43 ophthalmopathy, under 80 hyperthyroidism and around 17 progressor patients) is reported in the paper.

This TCR was recovered from a man aged 40-49 years with Graves disease. Donor details come from another sample of the same person, matched by shared clones. This chain is built from TRBV12-3 or TRBV12-4 and TRBJ2-1; the D gene identity is not certain. The sample here was peripheral blood mononuclear cells (PBMCs), taken at new diagnosis, from a patient treated with antithyroid drugs. The CDR3 reads as follows: CASNPGSYNEQFF. The DNA reads TGTGCCAGCAACCCGGGCTCCTACAATGAGCAGTTCTTC.